The source of this TCR beta chain is a study of blood T cells in healthy people across ages. Study outcomes and limitations: The diversity estimates, figures obtained from one million T cells, were considered underestimates.

Germline values: CDR1 SGHRS, CDR2 YFSETQ. This CDR3 has 15 residues. A second PCR of roughly 7 to 11 cycles used a sample-barcoded 5' primer and a J-beta primer mix. The template-switch adaptor was a 5' adaptor with 12 random nucleotides. It tagged each cDNA molecule. From the 5' RACE reads, TCRdb called clonotypes with MiXCR, one entry per CDR3 protein. The table has about 670,000 distinct CDR3 sequences, roughly 41% seen once. As to this clonotype: Antigen: not known.

V usage is TRBV5-1 and J usage is TRBJ2-1; 10 bases align to TRBD2. With the DNA end fitting TRBJ2-7 better, the J assignment may be wrong. The origin of this receptor is a man aged 80 or over in good health. Sequencing was done on a sample of blood. In nucleotides, the CDR3 is TGCGCCAGCCACCTAGCGGGGGTGTCCTACAATGAGCAGTACTTC. Amino acids: CASHLAGVSYNEQYF.